A single sample gave rise to the 5 T cell receptor beta chains below, sequenced in a study of shared clonotypes between healthy human individuals. Naive CD8 cells were CD45RO-negative, positively selected for CCR7, excluding terminally differentiated effector memory CD45RA+ cells. Measured with immunoSEQ multiplex PCR; TCRdb has only the in-frame clones, and not every one. The sample has 2 million or so clones; about 95% are singletons. Sample: naive CD8+ T cells sorted from blood. The receptors here all came from a young man in good health.

The gene calls are TRBV10-3 and TRBJ1-1; D unresolved. Germline V gene data show CDR1 as ENHRY and CDR2 as SYGVKD. This CDR3 region has 12 residues. Trimming pared 3 bases from V and 6 bases from J, leaving 8 bases between. CDR3 sequence reads: CAISEGGAEAFF. Written as DNA, the CDR3 is TGTGCCATCAGTGAAGGTGGAGCTGAAGCTTTCTTT.

The chain is built from TRBV2 and TRBJ2-7, with D maybe TRBD1 (5 bases). Germline CDR1 reads SNHLY; CDR2 reads FYNNEI. V lost 6 bases and J lost 2, with 11 bases in between. The CDR3 is 13 residues long. CDR3 amino acids: CASRQDLTYEQYF. Here the CDR3 DNA reads TGTGCCAGCAGACAGGACCTGACCTACGAGCAGTACTTC.

A remark on this clone: Relative to the germline gene, one junction end is altered; a read error may explain this. The rearrangement uses TRBV7-9 and TRBJ2-1; D unclear. The CDR3 sequence is 12 residues long. Germline CDR1 reads SEHNR; CDR2 reads FQNEAQ (reference sequence). CDR3 sequence reads: CASSWSSNEQFF. The CDR3 region has the DNA TGTGCCAGCAGCTGGTCCTCCAATGAGCAGTTCTTC.

This chain connects TRBV2 to TRBJ1-2, with D unclear. Trimming stripped 3 bases from V and 1 base from J, with 9 bases between. CDR3 length: 14 residues. Per the germline V gene, CDR1 is SNHLY and CDR2 is FYNNEI. In nucleotides, the CDR3 is TGTGCCAGCAGTGACAGCAGGTATAACTATGGCTACACCTTC. The encoded protein is CASSDSRYNYGYTF.

The chain employs TRBV28 and TRBJ1-1, with D possibly being TRBD1 (5 bases). V was cut by 2 bases and J by 5 bases, with 15 bases left in between. This CDR3 has 15 amino acids. Germline lookup yields CDR1 MDHEN and CDR2 SYDVKM. This CDR3 reads CASSLNRGEGTEAFF. The CDR3 coding sequence is TGTGCCAGCAGTTTAAATAGGGGCGAGGGGACTGAAGCTTTCTTT.